The 7 T cell receptor beta chains presented below share a single source sample, sequenced in a study of T cells in narcolepsy. Clones were sequenced by immunoSEQ multiplex PCR, and TCRdb holds only the in-frame ones, with some missing. The data contain approximately 24,000 clones, about four fifths of them singletons. Sequenced input: CD45RA- memory CD4+ T cells from PBMCs. These receptors came from a human donor with narcolepsy.

The rearrangement links TRBV7-9 to TRBJ2-2, with 8 positions matching TRBD2. Per germline, CDR1 SEHNR and CDR2 FQNEAQ (reference sequence). The CDR3 covers 15 residues. The junction had 7 bases not matched to a gene; V was cut back by 5 bases and J by 5 bases. CDR3 loop: CASSARRLATGELFF. Here the CDR3 DNA reads TGTGCCAGCAGCGCCCGCCGACTAGCGACCGGGGAGCTGTTTTTT.

This clone has only one observation. The rearrangement joins TRBV6-5 to TRBJ1-6, with D possibly TRBD1 on 5 matching bases. The ends were cut back, 6 bases at V and 4 bases at J, with 10 bases in the middle. Germline V gene lookup returns CDR1 MNHEY and CDR2 SVGAGI. This CDR3 contains 14 residues. CDR3 DNA sequence: TGTGCCAGCAGGAGGGGTCCATATAATTCACCCCTCCACTTT. This gives the protein CASRRGPYNSPLHF.

The V gene is TRBV18, the J gene TRBJ2-7; 9 bases line up with TRBD1. The CDR3 extends over 16 amino acids. Per germline, CDR1 KGHSH and CDR2 LQKENI. V lost 3 bases, J lost 10 bases, and 16 bases stayed unmatched. This CDR3 reads CASSPLATGGTGEQYF. The CDR3, as DNA: TGTGCCAGCTCACCCTTAGCGACAGGGGGAACAGGAGAACAGTACTTC.

As DNA, the CDR3 is TGTGCCAGCAGTTTATTGGCGGGAGCCTCCTACGAGCAGTACTTC. It yields the protein CASSLLAGASYEQYF. The gene calls are TRBV27 and TRBJ2-7, with 7 bases matching TRBD2. Per germline, CDR1 MNHEY and CDR2 SMNVEV (reference sequence). Unmatched junction bases numbered 3, after V lost 1 base and J lost 0 bases. This CDR3 has 15 amino acids.

The V call is TRBV5-4, the J call TRBJ1-1; D call uncertain. The length of the CDR3 is 13 residues. Looked up from germline, CDR1 is SGHNT and CDR2 is YYREEE (reference sequence). V lost 1 base and J lost 3, with 7 bases in between. CDR3 nucleotide sequence: TGTGCCAGCAGCTTGCCCGGATACACTGAAGCTTTCTTT. Its protein is CASSLPGYTEAFF.

As concerns this clone: This CDR3 is also generated by other DNA sequences in the sample. This chain uses TRBV10-3 with TRBJ1-2; D unclear. The CDR3 covers 12 residues. Germline V CDR1 and CDR2: ENHRY, SYGVKD. V lost 0 bases and J 4 bases, leaving 3 bases between the germline ends. CDR3 nucleotides: TGTGCCATCAGTGAGTCAGGCTATGGCTACACCTTC. Translating gives CAISESGYGYTF.

This chain connects TRBV11-1 to TRBJ1-4, with 10 bases that match TRBD1. V shed 5 bases and J 5 bases; nucleotides not matched to a gene: 5. CDR3 length: 15 amino acids. The germline gives CDR1 SGHAT, CDR2 FQDESV (reference sequence). CDR3 sequence: CASSTRGQGNEKLFF. CDR3 nucleotide sequence: TGTGCCAGCAGCACCCGGGGACAGGGGAATGAAAAACTGTTTTTT. The full variable domain, in which reference TRBV11-1 and TRBJ1-4 provide the parts outside the CDR3, is EAEVAQSPRYKITEKSQAVAFWCDPISGHATLYWYRQILGQGPELLVQFQDESVVDDSQLPKDRFSAERLKGVDSTLKIQPAELGDSAMYLCASSTRGQGNEKLFFGSGTQLSVL.